Following are 21 T cell receptor beta chains from one sample sequenced in a study of CXCR3-negative and CXCR3-positive naive CD8 T cells. The TRB cDNA libraries were prepared by 5' RACE with UMI labels. TCRdb re-called the 5' RACE reads and gives one entry per CDR3 protein, without DNA. Recorded for this sample: around 96,000 distinct CDR3 sequences. The material sequenced was naive CXCR3- CD8+ T cells from blood. Subset denoted: CD45RO-CCR7+CD27+CD95- naive CD8+ T cells lacking CXCR3 (TNR3-). The source of these receptors is a human donor in good health. Some clones in this sample may be carry-over from other donors' samples.

The rearrangement links TRBV5-1 to TRBJ1-1; there is no DNA to check the TCRdb D call of TRBD1. Germline V gene data show CDR1 as SGHRS and CDR2 as YFSETQ. The CDR3 has 13 amino acids. CDR3 protein: CASSLEAGAEAFF.

The chain has TRBV29-1 and TRBJ2-7; the TCRdb call, TRBD1, lacks DNA for checking. Germline CDR1 SQVTM, CDR2 ANQGSEA. CDR3 length equals 13 residues. This CDR3 is CSVETGSFSEQYF.

The chain employs TRBV28 and TRBJ2-5; the TCRdb D gene call, TRBD1, has no DNA to confirm it. CDR1 and CDR2 from the germline V gene are MDHEN and SYDVKM. The CDR3 covers 14 residues. CDR3 residues: CASRETGAGETQYF. The full variable domain, its missing parts supplied by reference TRBV28 and TRBJ2-5, is DVKVTQSSRYLVKRTGEKVFLECVQDMDHENMFWYRQDPGLGLRLIYFSYDVKMKEKGDIPEGYSVSREKKERFSLILESASTNQTSMYLCASRETGAGETQYFGPGTRLLVL.

The J gene is TRBJ2-1, the V gene TRBV6-5; TCRdb selects TRBD1, and the lack of DNA leaves this call unchecked. This CDR3 region has 15 residues. From germline, CDR1 is MNHEY and CDR2 SVGAGI. The CDR3 sequence is CASSPEEGIYNEQFF.

This chain's CDR3 is CASSQDQGSRTEAFF. The chain uses TRBV4-3 and TRBJ1-1. Germline lookup yields CDR1 LGHNA and CDR2 YSLEER. The CDR3 spans 15 residues.

The V and J genes are TRBV25-1 and TRBJ2-7. Germline loops: CDR1 MGHDK, CDR2 SYGVNS. The CDR3 totals 11 residues. CDR3 residues: CASRDGYEQYF.

This chain joins TRBV2 and TRBJ2-1; TCRdb's assignment of TRBD2 cannot be checked, as there is no DNA. Looked up from germline, CDR1 is SNHLY and CDR2 is FYNNEI. CDR3 length equals 14 residues. The CDR3 loop reads CASIIAGAHNEQFF.

The gene calls are TRBV5-1 and TRBJ2-7; the D call from TCRdb, TRBD1, cannot be confirmed without DNA. The CDR3 totals 13 residues. Looked up from germline, CDR1 is SGHRS and CDR2 is YFSETQ. CDR3 sequence reads: CASSLIPGDEQYF.

The chain links TRBV4-3 to TRBJ2-7; absent DNA, TCRdb's TRBD1 call cannot be checked. Germline V lookup: CDR1 LGHNA, CDR2 YSLEER. The CDR3 totals 14 residues. This CDR3 reads CASSPGTGVGEQYF.

The chain carries TRBV7-6 and TRBJ1-3. Germline-derived CDR1 and CDR2 are SGHVS and FNYEAQ. The CDR3 sequence is 14 residues long. The CDR3 loop reads CAILTAASGNTIYF. Full variable domain (outside the CDR3, taken from reference TRBV7-6 and TRBJ1-3): GAGVSQSPRYKVTKRGQDVALRCDPISGHVSLYWYRQALGQGPEFLTYFNYEAQQDKSGLPNDRFSAERPEGSISTLTIQRTEQRDSAMYRCAILTAASGNTIYFGEGSWLTVV.

V and J are TRBV28 and TRBJ2-1; TCRdb reports TRBD2, a call that lacks DNA to check it against. The germline CDR1 and CDR2 sequences are MDHEN and SYDVKM. The CDR3 loop spans 16 amino acids. The CDR3 loop is CASSIATSGGYNEQFF.

This chain uses TRBV2 with TRBJ2-3. The CDR3 is 11 residues long. Germline-derived CDR1 and CDR2 are SNHLY and FYNNEI. The chain's CDR3 is CASSAVNTQYF.

The CDR3 reads CSVRGLAAIKGSYEQYF. The chain joins TRBV29-1 to TRBJ2-7; with no DNA, the TCRdb D assignment of TRBD2 cannot be verified. Germline V gene data show CDR1 as SQVTM and CDR2 as ANQGSEA. The CDR3 has 17 amino acids.

This chain connects TRBV20-1 to TRBJ2-7. Germline lookup yields CDR1 DFQATT and CDR2 SNEGSKA (reference sequence). The CDR3 spans 13 residues. CDR3 sequence reads: CSARLVSSYEQYF.

The chain is built from TRBV5-1 and TRBJ2-1; checking the TCRdb D call of TRBD1 is not possible without DNA. The CDR3 runs to 13 residues. CDR1 is SGHRS, CDR2 YFSETQ, per germline. The CDR3 loop is CASSETGFHEQFF.

The chain couples TRBV28 to TRBJ2-1; TCRdb gives TRBD2 as the D gene, but with no DNA this cannot be confirmed. The CDR3 is 15 amino acids. Per germline, CDR1 MDHEN and CDR2 SYDVKM. The CDR3 sequence is CASSLGTSEYNEQFF.

The genes are TRBV29-1 and TRBJ2-5; with no DNA, the TCRdb D assignment of TRBD2 cannot be verified. CDR3 size: 13 residues. Germline lookup yields CDR1 SQVTM and CDR2 ANQGSEA. The CDR3 sequence: CSFQTSGQETQYF.

V is TRBV9 and J is TRBJ1-2; the D call of TRBD1 rests on TCRdb alone, since no DNA is present to check it. The CDR3 contains 12 residues. Looked up from germline, CDR1 is SGDLS and CDR2 is YYNGEE. The CDR3 reads CASSTPGYGYTF.

The chain links TRBV5-1 to TRBJ2-2; checking the TCRdb D call of TRBD1 is not possible without DNA. The CDR3 spans 18 residues. CDR1 is SGHRS, CDR2 YFSETQ, per germline. CDR3: CASSFRDRVGANTGELFF. The complete variable domain, with remaining parts taken from reference TRBV5-1 and TRBJ2-2, reads KAGVTQTPRYLIKTRGQQVTLSCSPISGHRSVSWYQQTPGQGLQFLFEYFSETQRNKGNFPGRFSGRQFSNSRSEMNVSTLELGDSALYLCASSFRDRVGANTGELFFGEGSRLTVL.

V and J are TRBV15 and TRBJ2-3; TCRdb's D gene call, TRBD1, goes unchecked for lack of DNA. The CDR3 loop spans 13 amino acids. CDR1 and CDR2 (germline): LNHNV, YYDKDF (reference sequence). CDR3: CATCQGGTDTQYF.

V is TRBV7-2 and J is TRBJ2-3; checking the TCRdb D call of TRBD1 is not possible without DNA. The germline CDR1 and CDR2 sequences are SGHTA and FQGNSA. There are 15 residues in the CDR3. The CDR3 protein is CASGWLGGHTDTQYF.